These T cell receptor beta chains were read from a single sample in a study of technical replicates of blood from a few donors. TCRdb's table, derived via immunoSEQ multiplex PCR, lists solely in-frame clones and lacks some. The sample lists about 78,000 clones, 90% to 95% occurring once. The sequenced material came from T cells isolated from PBMCs. These receptors were collected from a human donor in good health. CDR3s include the opening cysteine and the closing phenylalanine or tryptophan. The D gene is left open where the match is weak. Size is stated for part of the rows, as once, few or many counts, or as a class when the clone is expanded.

NA | TRBJ2-3 | 12 | TRBV29-1 | NA | CSVDGGTDTQYF | TGCAGCGTTGATGGGGGGACAGATACGCAGTATTTT
NA | TRBJ2-3 | 17 | TRBV2 | TRBD2 | CASSMGLAGGGTDTQYF | TGTGCCAGCAGTATGGGACTAGCGGGAGGTGGCACAGATACGCAGTATTTT
NA | TRBJ1-1 | 15 | TRBV10-3 | NA | CAISEKGPMNTEAFF | TGTGCCATCAGTGAGAAGGGGCCTATGAACACTGAAGCTTTCTTT
few | TRBJ2-1 | 17 | TRBV19 | NA | CASREGAGSNLRNEQFF | TGTGCCAGTAGGGAGGGGGCGGGTTCTAACCTTCGCAATGAGCAGTTCTTC
NA | TRBJ2-6 | 19 | TRBV11-3 | TRBD2 | CASSLGASGRRSGANVLTF | TGTGCCAGCAGCTTAGGGGCTAGCGGGAGGAGGTCTGGGGCCAACGTCCTGACTTTC
NA | TRBJ2-1 | 16 | TRBV5-1 | TRBD1 | CASSLASGQGLNEQFF | TGCGCCAGCAGCTTGGCCTCGGGACAGGGTCTCAATGAGCAGTTCTTC
NA | TRBJ1-5 | 13 | TRBV2 | NA | CASNWNGNQPQHF | TGTGCCAGCAACTGGAACGGGAATCAGCCCCAGCATTTT
NA | TRBJ1-2 | 15 | TRBV18 | NA | CASSPPFGGNYGYTF | TGTGCCAGCTCACCACCGTTTGGAGGGAACTATGGCTACACCTTC
NA | TRBJ2-1 | 18 | TRBV7-9 | TRBD1 | CASSLPMTGSYTYNEQFF | TGTGCCAGCAGCTTACCCATGACAGGGTCTTACACTTACAATGAGCAGTTCTTC
NA | TRBJ1-3 | 15 | TRBV15 | TRBD1 | CATSPNGDSLDTIYF | TGTGCCACCAGCCCCAACGGGGACAGCTTGGACACCATATATTTT
NA | TRBJ2-2 | 12 | TRBV7-3 | NA | CASGANTGELFF | TGTGCCAGCGGAGCGAACACCGGGGAGCTGTTTTTT
NA | TRBJ2-5 | 11 | TRBV28 | NA | CASSFIETQYF | TGTGCCAGCAGTTTTATAGAGACCCAGTACTTC
once | TRBJ2-7 | 13 | TRBV10-3 | NA | CAISEGTHYEQYF | TGTGCCATCAGTGAGGGGACTCACTACGAGCAGTACTTC
NA | TRBJ1-2 | 15 | TRBV5-5 | NA | CASSLGPGTEYGYTF | TGTGCCAGCAGCTTGGGCCCAGGAACGGAATATGGCTACACCTTC
NA | TRBJ2-1 | 12 | TRBV27 | NA | CASYRRASEQFF | TGTGCCAGCTACAGGAGGGCCAGTGAGCAGTTCTTC
NA | TRBJ2-7 | 13 | TRBV9 | NA | CASGRSGGYEQYF | TGTGCCAGCGGTAGGAGTGGAGGCTACGAGCAGTACTTC
NA | TRBJ2-2 | 14 | TRBV6-5 | NA | CASSRGQNTGELFF | TGTGCCAGCAGTAGGGGACAGAACACCGGGGAGCTGTTTTTT
NA | TRBJ1-1 | 12 | TRBV6-6 | NA | CASSLRDTEAFF | TGTGCCAGCAGTCTCCGGGACACTGAAGCTTTCTTT
NA | TRBJ1-4 | 13 | TRBV6-5 | TRBD1 | CASGTGGEEKLFF | TGTGCCAGTGGGACAGGGGGGGAGGAAAAACTGTTTTTT
NA | TRBJ2-1 | 11 | TRBV7-9 | NA | CASSETNEQFF | TGTGCCAGCAGCGAGACAAATGAGCAGTTCTTC
NA | TRBJ2-5 | 13 | TRBV6-1 | NA | CASSELREETQYF | TGTGCCAGCAGTGAACTCAGGGAAGAGACCCAGTACTTC
once | TRBJ1-4 | 17 | TRBV19 | NA | CASSSDSNPSTNEKLFF | TGTGCCAGTAGTTCAGACTCCAATCCTTCAACTAATGAAAAACTGTTTTTT
NA | TRBJ2-7 | 16 | TRBV7-2 | NA | CASSIPLVTPTYEQYF | TGTGCCAGCAGCATTCCGCTAGTGACGCCCACCTACGAGCAGTACTTC
NA | TRBJ1-3 | 15 | TRBV11-2 | TRBD1 | CASSLGIGGADTIYF | TGTGCCAGCAGCTTAGGAATAGGGGGCGCGGACACCATATATTTT
NA | TRBJ1-3 | 13 | TRBV13 | NA | CASSLGPVNTIYF | TGTGCCAGCAGCTTAGGCCCTGTAAACACCATATATTTT
NA | TRBJ2-7 | 14 | TRBV9 | TRBD2 | CASSEGLAVYEQYF | TGTGCCAGCAGCGAGGGACTAGCGGTATACGAGCAGTACTTC
NA | TRBJ2-2 | 16 | TRBV9 | TRBD2 | CASSVSGGSGTGELFF | TGTGCCAGCAGCGTATCGGGCGGGAGTGGCACCGGGGAGCTGTTTTTT
NA | TRBJ2-7 | 13 | TRBV7-9 | TRBD1 | CASSNTGGLEQYF | TGTGCCAGCAGCAACACAGGGGGCCTCGAGCAGTACTTC
NA | TRBJ2-7 | 14 | TRBV27 | NA | CASSWETHSYEQYF | TGTGCCAGCAGTTGGGAGACACACTCCTACGAGCAGTACTTC
NA | TRBJ1-2 | 12 | TRBV6-5 | TRBD1 | CASRGPGQAYTF | TGTGCCAGCAGGGGTCCGGGACAGGCCTACACCTTC
NA | TRBJ2-2 | 14 | TRBV18 | NA | CASSKGANTGELFF | TGTGCCAGCTCAAAGGGGGCGAACACCGGGGAGCTGTTTTTT
NA | TRBJ1-3 | 15 | TRBV19 | NA | CASSISASSGNTIYF | TGTGCCAGTAGTATATCTGCTAGCTCTGGAAACACCATATATTTT
NA | TRBJ2-5 | 12 | TRBV29-1 | TRBD1 | CSVDRERETQYF | TGCAGCGTGGACAGGGAAAGAGAGACCCAGTACTTC
NA | TRBJ2-7 | 14 | TRBV28 | TRBD1 | CASSFGTGFYEQYF | TGTGCCAGCAGTTTCGGGACAGGGTTTTACGAGCAGTACTTC
NA | TRBJ1-2 | 15 | TRBV27 | NA | CASSLVTGSNYGYTF | TGTGCCAGCAGTTTGGTTACAGGGTCTAACTATGGCTACACCTTC
NA | TRBJ1-4 | 15 | TRBV5-6 | NA | CASSLVGQGNEKLFF | TGTGCCAGCAGCCTGGTCGGTCAGGGGAATGAAAAACTGTTTTTT
once | TRBJ2-1 | 15 | TRBV6-6 | NA | CASSPHPPQYNEQFF | TGTGCCAGCAGTCCCCACCCCCCACAGTACAATGAGCAGTTCTTC
NA | TRBJ2-7 | 15 | TRBV5-1 | NA | CASSMTVSSSYEQYF | TGCGCCAGCAGCATGACAGTTTCGAGTTCCTACGAGCAGTACTTC
NA | TRBJ2-1 | 15 | TRBV7-2 | TRBD2 | CASSYKSSGDNEQFF | TGTGCCAGCAGCTATAAGTCTAGCGGTGACAATGAGCAGTTCTTC
NA | TRBJ2-7 | 13 | TRBV29-1 | NA | CSAQGLYRYEQYF | TGCAGCGCGCAGGGTCTCTACCGCTACGAGCAGTACTTC
NA | TRBJ2-2 | 14 | TRBV6-1 | TRBD2 | CASMPSGRTGELFF | TGTGCCAGCATGCCTAGCGGGAGGACAGGGGAGCTGTTTTTT
NA | TRBJ2-5 | 14 | TRBV7-9 | NA | CASSIKTGWETQYF | TGTGCCAGCAGCATTAAGACAGGTTGGGAGACCCAGTACTTC
NA | TRBJ1-5 | 14 | TRBV4-2 | NA | CASSQDYRDQPQHF | TGTGCCAGCAGCCAAGATTACAGGGATCAGCCCCAGCATTTT
NA | TRBJ2-7 | 17 | TRBV4-3 | TRBD2 | CASSPNPGLAGPYEQYF | TGCGCCAGCAGCCCGAACCCAGGACTAGCGGGACCCTACGAGCAGTACTTC